Here is one TCR beta chain with its context. The sample comes from a study of blood T cell repertoires in COVID-19. Study information: Acute-phase and convalescent COVID-19 samples originated in the United States, Italy and Spain.

Authors' processing steps: It was from reference gene primer amplification that nucleated cell counts were estimated. Sequencing used immunoSEQ multiplex PCR; TCRdb keeps in-frame clones, though not all of them. V, J and clone size derive from that table, while D and trimming were established from the DNA sequence. The sample has 250,000 to 400,000 clones; 88% are singletons. The V gene lost 1 base and the J gene lost 3 bases, with 6 bases spanning the gap. The length of the CDR3 is 13 residues. Germline loops: CDR1 SGHVS, CDR2 FQNEAQ. This chain uses TRBV7-8 with TRBJ1-1, with D uncertain. Sequences were obtained from peripheral blood. This clonotype was sampled from a woman aged 30 to 39 with COVID-19, enrolled during active disease. CDR3 coding DNA: TGTGCCAGCAGCTTAGGAACGGACACTGAAGCTTTCTTT. It encodes CASSLGTDTEAFF.